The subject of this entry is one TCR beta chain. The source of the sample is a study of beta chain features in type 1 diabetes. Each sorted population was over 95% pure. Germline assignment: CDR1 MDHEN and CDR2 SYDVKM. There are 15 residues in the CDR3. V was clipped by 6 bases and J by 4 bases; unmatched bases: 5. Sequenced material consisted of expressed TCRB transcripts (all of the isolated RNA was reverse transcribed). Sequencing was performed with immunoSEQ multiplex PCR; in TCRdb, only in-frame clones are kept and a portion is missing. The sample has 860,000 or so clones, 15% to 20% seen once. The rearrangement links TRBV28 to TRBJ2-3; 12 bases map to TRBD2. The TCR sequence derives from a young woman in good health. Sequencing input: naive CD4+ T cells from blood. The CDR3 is CASSQLAGGSDTQYF. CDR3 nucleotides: TGTGCCAGCAGCCAACTAGCGGGAGGCTCAGATACGCAGTATTTT. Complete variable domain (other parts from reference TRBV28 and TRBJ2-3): DVKVTQSSRYLVKRTGEKVFLECVQDMDHENMFWYRQDPGLGLRLIYFSYDVKMKEKGDIPEGYSVSREKKERFSLILESASTNQTSMYLCASSQLAGGSDTQYFGPGTRLTVL.